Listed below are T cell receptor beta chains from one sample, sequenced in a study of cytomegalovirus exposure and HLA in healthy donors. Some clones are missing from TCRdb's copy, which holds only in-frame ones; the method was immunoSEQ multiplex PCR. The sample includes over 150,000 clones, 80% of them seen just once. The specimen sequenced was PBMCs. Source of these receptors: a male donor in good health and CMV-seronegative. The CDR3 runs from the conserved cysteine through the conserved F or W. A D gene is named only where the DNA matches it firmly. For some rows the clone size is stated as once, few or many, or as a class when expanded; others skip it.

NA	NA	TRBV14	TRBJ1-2	CASSSSNYGYTF	TGTGCCAGCAGCTCGAGCAACTATGGCTACACCTTC
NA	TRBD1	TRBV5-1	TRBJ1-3	CASSGTGRGNTIYF	TGCGCCAGCAGCGGGACAGGTCGAGGAAACACCATATATTTT
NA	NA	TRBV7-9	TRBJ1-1	CASSFPPGSEAFF	TGTGCCAGCAGCTTTCCCCCCGGGTCTGAAGCTTTCTTT
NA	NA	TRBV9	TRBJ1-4	CASSPGGGGEKLFF	TGTGCCAGCAGCCCTGGGGGGGGCGGTGAAAAACTGTTTTTT
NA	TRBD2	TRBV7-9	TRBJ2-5	CASSKTSGGFQETQYF	TGTGCCAGCAGCAAGACTAGCGGGGGATTCCAAGAGACCCAGTACTTC
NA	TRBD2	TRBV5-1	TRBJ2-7	CASSLVAGDYEQYF	TGCGCCAGCAGCTTGGTTGCGGGGGACTACGAGCAGTACTTC
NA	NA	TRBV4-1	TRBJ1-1	CASSHQNTEAFF	TGCGCCAGCAGCCATCAGAACACTGAAGCTTTCTTT
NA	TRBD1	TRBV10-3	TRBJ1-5	CAIRGTELAPQHF	TGTGCCATCAGAGGGACAGAACTGGCGCCCCAGCATTTT
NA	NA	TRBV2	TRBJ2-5	CASSIRQEETQYF	TGTGCCAGCAGTATTAGGCAGGAAGAGACCCAGTACTTC
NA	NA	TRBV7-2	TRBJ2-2	CASSPWGAGELFF	TGTGCCAGCAGCCCATGGGGAGCCGGGGAGCTGTTTTTT
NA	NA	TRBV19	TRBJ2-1	CASSMAVSSYNEQFF	TGTGCCAGTAGTATGGCGGTTAGCTCCTACAATGAGCAGTTCTTC
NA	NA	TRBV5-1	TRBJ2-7	CASSLAGELNEQYF	TGCGCCAGCAGCTTGGCCGGAGAACTGAACGAGCAGTACTTC
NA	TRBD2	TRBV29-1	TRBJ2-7	CSVGWVGGYEQYF	TGCAGCGTGGGGTGGGTGGGGGGGTACGAGCAGTACTTC
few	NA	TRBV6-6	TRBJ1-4	CASSYYRGKNEKLFF	TGTGCCAGCAGTTACTACAGAGGGAAGAATGAAAAACTGTTTTTT
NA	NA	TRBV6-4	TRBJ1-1	CASSRERNTEAFF	TGTGCCAGCTCCCGAGAGCGGAACACTGAAGCTTTCTTT
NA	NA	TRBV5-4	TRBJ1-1	CASSQHRDTEAFF	TGTGCCAGCAGCCAACACAGGGACACTGAAGCTTTCTTT
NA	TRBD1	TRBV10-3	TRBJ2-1	CAISTKGDRVSNEQFF	TGTGCCATCAGTACTAAAGGGGACAGGGTCTCCAATGAGCAGTTCTTC
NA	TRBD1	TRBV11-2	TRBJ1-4	CASSNGQDRREKLFF	TGTGCCAGCAGCAACGGACAGGACCGACGAGAAAAACTGTTTTTT
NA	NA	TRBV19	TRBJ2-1	CASSISSYNEQFF	TGTGCCAGTAGTATAAGTAGCTACAATGAGCAGTTCTTC
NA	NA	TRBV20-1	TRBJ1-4	CSASPGTPKF	TGCAGTGCTAGCCCCGGGACTCCAAAATTC
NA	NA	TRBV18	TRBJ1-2	CASSPRSGDYGYTF	TGTGCCAGCTCCCCGCGCTCGGGGGACTATGGCTACACCTTC
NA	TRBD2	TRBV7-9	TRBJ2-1	CASSREGRLNEQFF	TGTGCCAGCAGCCGGGAGGGCAGGCTCAATGAGCAGTTCTTC
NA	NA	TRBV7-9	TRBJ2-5	CASSFLAYQETQYF	TGTGCCAGCAGCTTCTTGGCCTACCAAGAGACCCAGTACTTC
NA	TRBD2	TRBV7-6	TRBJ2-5	CASSLGTSGQETQYF	TGTGCCAGCAGCTTAGGGACTAGCGGGCAAGAGACCCAGTACTTC